Below are 8 T cell receptor beta chains sequenced from a single sample in a study of blood T cells in healthy people across ages (dated by TCRdb to between 2014 and 2017). The library came from 5' RACE. TCRdb shows the sequencer as Illumina HiSeq 2500. A second PCR of roughly 7 to 11 cycles was performed with a sample-barcoded 5' primer and a J-beta primer mix. TCRdb's own reprocessing of the public reads used fastp at Q25 and MiXCR and kept productive beta chains. Each CDR3 protein appears once, grouped with its most common genes and DNA. The sample contains approximately 810,000 distinct CDR3 sequences, 25% to 35% of them found a single time. Of the sample, 15% to 20% is held by the ten largest clones. Specimen: blood. These receptors originate from an elderly woman in good health.

This clonotype appeared many times. The chain uses TRBV4-2 and TRBJ2-5; 9 nucleotides align to TRBD2. With V trimmed by 0 bases and J by 0 bases, 5 bases remained unmatched. The CDR3 spans 17 residues. Per the germline V gene, CDR1 is LGHNA and CDR2 is YNFKEQ. DNA of the CDR3: TGTGCCAGCAGCCAAGAATTGGCTAGCGGGGACCAAGAGACCCAGTACTTC. It specifies CASSQELASGDQETQYF.

As to this clonotype: A single base separates this from a much larger clone, so it may be a read error. The CDR3 sequence is CATSNFGQGGYNEQFF. Written as DNA, the CDR3 is TGTGCCACCAGTAATTTTGGGCAGGGTGGGTACAATGAGCAGTTCTTC. The chain employs TRBV24-1 and TRBJ2-1; D is perhaps TRBD1 (5 bases). The CDR3 sequence is 16 residues long. CDR1 is KGHDR, CDR2 SFDVKD, per germline.

Remarks on this clonotype: A much more abundant neighbour one base away suggests this may be a read error. This chain links TRBV14 with TRBJ2-7; 7 bases align to TRBD2. The J call is doubtful: the DNA matches TRBJ2-5 better. The CDR3 loop spans 15 amino acids. CDR1 SGHDN and CDR2 FVKESK come from the germline V gene. The CDR3 reads CASSQAGSWGGTQYF. CDR3 bases: TGTGCCAGCAGCCAAGCGGGTTCCTGGGGGGGGACCCAGTACTTC.

The table lists this clonotype with a few counts. This may stem from a read error, because a much larger clone lies one nucleotide away. The chain employs TRBV5-1 and TRBJ2-5; TRBD2 matches 13 bases. From germline, CDR1 is SGHRS and CDR2 YFSETQ. The CDR3 contains 16 residues. Unmatched junction bases numbered 14, after V lost 4 bases and J lost 11 bases. CDR3 region: CASSDDTSGGASEQYF. CDR3 in DNA: TGCGCCAGCAGCGACGATACTAGCGGGGGGGCAAGTGAGCAGTACTTC.

This clonotype was seen a handful of times. A single base separates this from a much larger clone, so it may be a read error. This chain connects TRBV9 to TRBJ2-1; D unclear. The J call may be wrong; the DNA end is better matched by TRBJ2-7. Germline assignment: CDR1 SGDLS and CDR2 YYNGEE. This CDR3 contains 13 residues. For the CDR3, the DNA is TGTGCCAGCAGCGTAGCAACCTACAATGAGCAGTACTTC. It specifies CASSVATYNEQYF.

This clonotype came up many times. The chain employs TRBV29-1 and TRBJ2-5; TRBD1 matches 7 bases. CDR3 length: 13 residues. Germline trimming cut 7 bases from V and 1 base from J; bases unmatched to any gene: 6. CDR1 SQVTM and CDR2 ANQGSEA come from the germline V gene. The CDR3 DNA follows: TGCAGCGCCGCGACAGGGTCCCAAGAGACCCAGTACTTC. This translates into CSAATGSQETQYF. Together with reference TRBV29-1 and TRBJ2-5, the CDR3 gives the full variable domain: SAVISQKPSRDICQRGTSLTIQCQVDSQVTMMFWYRQQPGQSLTLIATANQGSEATYESGFVIDKFPISRPNLTFSTLTVSNMSPEDSSIYLCSAATGSQETQYFGPGTRLLVL.

The chain employs TRBV27 and TRBJ2-1; no firm D call. The germline V gene has CDR1 MNHEY and CDR2 SMNVEV (reference sequence). The V and J ends lost 2 bases and 1 base respectively, with 9 bases between them. This CDR3 comprises 15 residues. The DNA of the CDR3 is TGTGCCAGCAGTTTAGCCAGGTGGTCCTACAATGAGCAGTTCTTC. It encodes CASSLARWSYNEQFF.

There are many counts of this clonotype. The V and J genes are TRBV29-1 and TRBJ2-5; D may be TRBD1 or TRBD2 (6 bases each). V lost 5 bases and J lost 2, with 18 bases in between. CDR3 length: 15 residues. Germline CDR1 is SQVTM and CDR2 is ANQGSEA. CDR3 region: CSVSTGLSTQETQYF. The CDR3, as DNA: TGCAGCGTTTCGACAGGACTAAGCACTCAAGAGACCCAGTACTTC.